Listed here are 9 T cell receptor beta chains from one sample, sequenced in a study of cytomegalovirus exposure and HLA in healthy donors. Some clones are missing from TCRdb's copy, which holds only in-frame ones; the method was immunoSEQ multiplex PCR. The sample includes approximately 300,000 clones, about 90% of them seen just once. Sequenced input: PBMCs. The receptors here all came from a woman aged 25 to 45 in good health and CMV-seropositive.

In its sample, this clone was seen once. V usage is TRBV28 and J usage is TRBJ1-1, with D hard to call. The CDR3 is 14 amino acids. Germline V gene lookup returns CDR1 MDHEN and CDR2 SYDVKM. The germline V and J ends were trimmed by 1 base and 1 base, with 7 bases remaining between them. This chain's CDR3 is CASSLYDKNTEAFF. In DNA form, the CDR3 reads TGTGCCAGCAGTTTATATGACAAGAACACTGAAGCTTTCTTT.

This clone came up a few times. The chain recombines TRBV10-1 with TRBJ2-1; D remains ambiguous. The CDR3 sequence is 9 residues long. CDR1 WNHNN and CDR2 SYGVQD come from the germline V gene (reference sequence). The ends were cut back, 5 bases at V and 7 bases at J, with 0 bases in the middle. The chain's CDR3 is CASSNEQFF. CDR3 bases: TGCGCCAGCAGTAATGAGCAGTTCTTC.

The J gene is TRBJ1-5, the V gene TRBV28, with 8 bases lining up with TRBD1. The germline V gene encodes CDR1 MDHEN and CDR2 SYDVKM. This CDR3 contains 16 residues. The V and J ends lost 6 bases and 1 base, in that order; junction bases with no gene match: 8. The CDR3 region is CASRRTGTSSNQPQHF. The CDR3 DNA reads as TGTGCCAGCAGACGGACAGGGACCAGCAGCAATCAGCCCCAGCATTTT.

This chain uses TRBV7-2 with TRBJ2-1, with D unclear. Trimming left V 5 bases short and J 4 bases short, with 3 bases between. Germline V CDR1 and CDR2: SGHTA, FQGNSA. The CDR3 is 11 amino acids. CDR3 coding DNA: TGTGCCAGCAGCATATACAATGAGCAGTTCTTC. Amino acid sequence: CASSIYNEQFF.

The gene calls are TRBV29-1 and TRBJ2-1; 9 bases agree with TRBD2. After removal of 6 bases from V and 3 bases from J, the junction contained 3 bases not matched to a gene. There are 13 residues in the CDR3. CDR1 and CDR2 from the germline V gene are SQVTM and ANQGSEA. CDR3 coding DNA: TGCAGCGTGCGGGGGGGCTTCTACAATGAGCAGTTCTTC. It is translated as CSVRGGFYNEQFF.

This clone occurred a few times. The chain has TRBV29-1 and TRBJ1-2; D remains unclear. Germline lookup yields CDR1 SQVTM and CDR2 ANQGSEA. The V and J ends lost 6 bases and 8 bases respectively, with 7 bases between them. This CDR3 has 9 residues. In DNA, the CDR3 is TGCAGCGTAAATGACGGCTACACCTTC. This translates into CSVNDGYTF.

The chain recombines TRBV28 with TRBJ2-1; D might be TRBD2 (5 bases). This CDR3 is 13 amino acids long. CDR1 and CDR2 (germline): MDHEN, SYDVKM. With 6 bases removed from V and 8 bases from J, the gap between germline ends came to 14 bases. In nucleotides, the CDR3 is TGTGCCAGCAGCCCTACTAGTTCCCATGAGCAGTTCTTC. It encodes CASSPTSSHEQFF.

Only a few counts were recorded for this clone. The chain joins TRBV5-4 to TRBJ1-2; D is ambiguous. In germline, CDR1 is SGHNT, CDR2 YYREEE (reference sequence). CDR3 length equals 14 residues. Trimming took 4 bases from V and 3 from J, leaving 13 bases between them. This chain's CDR3 is CASSQSGADYGYTF. Written as DNA, the CDR3 is TGTGCCAGCAGCCAATCTGGAGCTGACTATGGCTACACCTTC.

This chain connects TRBV30 to TRBJ1-3; possibly TRBD1 for D (6 bases). Trimming took 0 bases from V and 0 from J, leaving 12 bases between them. This CDR3 comprises 16 residues. The V gene's germline CDR1 is GTSNPN and CDR2 SVGIG (reference sequence). The CDR3 region has the DNA TGTGCCTGGAGTGTAAACAGGGCGAACTCTGGAAACACCATATATTTT. Its translation is CAWSVNRANSGNTIYF.